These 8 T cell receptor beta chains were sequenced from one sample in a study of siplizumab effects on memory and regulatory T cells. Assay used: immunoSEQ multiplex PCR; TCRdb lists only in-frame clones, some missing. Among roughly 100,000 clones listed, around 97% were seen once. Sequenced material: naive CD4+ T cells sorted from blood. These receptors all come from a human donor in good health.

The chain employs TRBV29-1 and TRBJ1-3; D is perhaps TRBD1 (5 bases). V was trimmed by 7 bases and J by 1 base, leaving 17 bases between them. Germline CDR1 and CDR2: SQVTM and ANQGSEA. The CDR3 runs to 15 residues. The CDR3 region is CSARSVRGSGNTIYF. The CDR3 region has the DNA TGCAGCGCCCGCTCGGTCCGGGGGTCTGGAAACACCATATATTTT.

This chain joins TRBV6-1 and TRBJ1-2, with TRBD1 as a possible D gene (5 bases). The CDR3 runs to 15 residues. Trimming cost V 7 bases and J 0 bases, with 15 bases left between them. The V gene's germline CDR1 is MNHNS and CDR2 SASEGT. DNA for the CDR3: TGTGCCAGCACAGGGAACATAGTTGCTAACTATGGCTACACCTTC. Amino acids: CASTGNIVANYGYTF.

The DNA for the CDR3 is TGCGCCAGCAGCCAACCCGAGAGCAGCGGATGGACCCAGTACTTC. Translation: CASSQPESSGWTQYF. This rearrangement joins TRBV5-1 to TRBJ2-5, with D perhaps matching TRBD2 (5 bases). The germline CDR1 and CDR2 sequences are SGHRS and YFSETQ. This CDR3 spans 15 amino acids. Between the trimmed V and J ends, which lost 4 bases and 7 bases, there was a span of 20 bases.

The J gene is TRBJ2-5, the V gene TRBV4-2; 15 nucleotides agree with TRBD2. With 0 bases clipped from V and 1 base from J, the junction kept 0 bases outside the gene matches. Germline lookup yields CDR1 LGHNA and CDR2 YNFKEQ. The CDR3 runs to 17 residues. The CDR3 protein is CASSQEGLAGGQETQYF. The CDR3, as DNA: TGTGCCAGCAGCCAAGAGGGACTAGCGGGGGGCCAAGAGACCCAGTACTTC.

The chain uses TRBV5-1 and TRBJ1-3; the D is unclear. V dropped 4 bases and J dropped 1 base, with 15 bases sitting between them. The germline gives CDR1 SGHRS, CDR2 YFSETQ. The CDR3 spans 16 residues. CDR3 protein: CASSPTEVASGNTIYF. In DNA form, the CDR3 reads TGCGCCAGCAGCCCGACGGAGGTAGCATCTGGAAACACCATATATTTT. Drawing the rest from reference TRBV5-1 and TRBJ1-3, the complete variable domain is KAGVTQTPRYLIKTRGQQVTLSCSPISGHRSVSWYQQTPGQGLQFLFEYFSETQRNKGNFPGRFSGRQFSNSRSEMNVSTLELGDSALYLCASSPTEVASGNTIYFGEGSWLTVV.

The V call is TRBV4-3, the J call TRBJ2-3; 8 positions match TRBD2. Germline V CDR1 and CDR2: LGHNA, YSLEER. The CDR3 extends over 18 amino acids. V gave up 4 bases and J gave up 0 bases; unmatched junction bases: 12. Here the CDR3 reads CASSPTWLSGTSTDTQYF. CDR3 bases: TGCGCCAGCAGCCCTACCTGGCTTAGCGGGACTAGCACAGATACGCAGTATTTT.

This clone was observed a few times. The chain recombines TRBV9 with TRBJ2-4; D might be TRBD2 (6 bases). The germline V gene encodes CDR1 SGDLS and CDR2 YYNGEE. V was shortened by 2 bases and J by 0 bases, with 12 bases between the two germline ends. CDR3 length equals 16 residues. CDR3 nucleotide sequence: TGTGCCAGCAGCGTGGAGACTAGTGGAGCCAAAAACATTCAGTACTTC. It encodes CASSVETSGAKNIQYF.

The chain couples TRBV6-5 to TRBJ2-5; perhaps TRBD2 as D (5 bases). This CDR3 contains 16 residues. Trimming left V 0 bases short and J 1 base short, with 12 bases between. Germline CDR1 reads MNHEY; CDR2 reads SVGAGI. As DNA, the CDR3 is TGTGCCAGCAGTTACTCGACCGGGGTAGTCCAAGAGACCCAGTACTTC. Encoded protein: CASSYSTGVVQETQYF.